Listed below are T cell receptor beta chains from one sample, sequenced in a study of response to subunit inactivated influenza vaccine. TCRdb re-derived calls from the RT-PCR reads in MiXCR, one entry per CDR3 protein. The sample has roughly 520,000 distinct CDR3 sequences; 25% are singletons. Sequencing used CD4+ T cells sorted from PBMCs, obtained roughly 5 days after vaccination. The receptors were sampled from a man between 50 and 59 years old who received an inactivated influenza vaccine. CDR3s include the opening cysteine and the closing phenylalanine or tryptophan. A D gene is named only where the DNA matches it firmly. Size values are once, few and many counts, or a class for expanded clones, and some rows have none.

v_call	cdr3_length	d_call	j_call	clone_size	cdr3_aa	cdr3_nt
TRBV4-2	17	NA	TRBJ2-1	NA	CASSQDTSSTSYNEQFF	TGTGCCAGCAGCCAAGATACTAGCAGTACCTCCTACAATGAGCAGTTCTTC
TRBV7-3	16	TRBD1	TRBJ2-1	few	CASSPKGGTASNEQFF	TGTGCCAGCAGCCCAAAGGGTGGGACAGCCTCCAATGAGCAGTTCTTC
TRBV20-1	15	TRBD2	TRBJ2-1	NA	CSGRGPGLAGHEQFF	TGCAGTGGTAGAGGTCCCGGACTAGCGGGACATGAGCAGTTCTTC
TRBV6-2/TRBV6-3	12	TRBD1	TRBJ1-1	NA	CASSMGQGEAFF	TGTGCCAGCAGTATGGGACAGGGTGAAGCTTTCTTT
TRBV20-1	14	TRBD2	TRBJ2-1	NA	CSAFLAGSYNEQFF	TGCAGTGCTTTCCTAGCGGGCTCCTACAATGAGCAGTTCTTC
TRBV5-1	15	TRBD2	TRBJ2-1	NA	CASSQSGGTYNEQFF	TGCGCCAGCAGCCAGAGCGGGGGGACTTACAATGAGCAGTTCTTC
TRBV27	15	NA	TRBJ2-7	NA	CASSYSDSGSYEQYF	TGTGCCAGCAGTTACTCGGATTCTGGCTCCTACGAGCAGTACTTC
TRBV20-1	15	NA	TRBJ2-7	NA	CSAARVTREGYEQYF	TGCAGTGCCGCCCGGGTCACTCGTGAGGGCTACGAGCAGTACTTC
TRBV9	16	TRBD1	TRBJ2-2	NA	CASSLRGGANTGELFF	TGTGCCAGCAGCCTCCGAGGGGGCGCGAACACCGGGGAGCTGTTTTTT
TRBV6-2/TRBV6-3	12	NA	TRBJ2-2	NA	CASRHPPGELFF	TGTGCCAGCAGACACCCCCCCGGGGAGCTGTTTTTT
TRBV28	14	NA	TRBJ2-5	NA	CASSLLTKQETQYF	TGTGCCAGCAGTTTATTAACAAAGCAAGAGACCCAGTACTTC
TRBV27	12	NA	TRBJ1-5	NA	CAAGGWDQPQHF	TGTGCCGCGGGGGGGTGGGATCAGCCCCAGCATTTT
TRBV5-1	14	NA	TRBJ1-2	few	CASSFGGGNGGYTF	TGCGCCAGCAGCTTCGGTGGGGGAAACGGTGGCTACACCTTC
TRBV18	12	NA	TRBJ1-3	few	CASSPFGNTIYF	TGTGCCAGCTCGCCTTTTGGAAACACCATATATTTT
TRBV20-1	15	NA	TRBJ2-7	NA	CSAGSSPQGNYEQYF	TGCAGTGCTGGTTCGTCCCCACAGGGTAACTACGAGCAGTACTTC
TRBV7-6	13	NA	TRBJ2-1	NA	CASSLAGVGEQFF	TGTGCCAGCAGCTTAGCGGGAGTTGGTGAGCAGTTCTTC
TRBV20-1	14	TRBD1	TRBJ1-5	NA	CSARTSGGGQPQHF	TGCAGTGCTAGAACGTCAGGGGGCGGGCAGCCCCAGCATTTT
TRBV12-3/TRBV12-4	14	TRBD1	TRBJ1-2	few	CASSEGQLYYGYTF	TGTGCCAGCAGTGAGGGACAGCTTTACTATGGCTACACCTTC
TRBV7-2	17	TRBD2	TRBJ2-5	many	CASSPAPLTGGQETQYF	TGTGCCAGCAGCCCCGCCCCTCTAACGGGGGGCCAAGAGACCCAGTACTTC
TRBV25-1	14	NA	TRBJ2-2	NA	CASQIQGATGELFF	TGTGCCAGCCAAATACAGGGAGCCACCGGGGAGCTGTTTTTT
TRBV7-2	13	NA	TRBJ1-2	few	CASSLALRTDYTF	TGTGCCAGCAGCTTAGCGCTAAGGACAGACTACACCTTC
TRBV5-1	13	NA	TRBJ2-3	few	CASSRSRADTQYF	TGCGCCAGCAGCCGATCTCGAGCAGATACGCAGTATTTT
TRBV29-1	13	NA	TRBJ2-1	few	CSVGPRGYNEQFF	TGCAGCGTTGGCCCAAGAGGGTACAATGAGCAGTTCTTC
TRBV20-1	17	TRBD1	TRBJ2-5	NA	CSAQGQGSGVLQETQYF	TGCAGTGCTCAGGGACAGGGGAGCGGGGTTCTCCAAGAGACCCAGTACTTC
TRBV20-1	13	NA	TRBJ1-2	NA	CSAPENKVYGYTF	TGCAGTGCCCCGGAGAACAAGGTGTATGGCTACACCTTC
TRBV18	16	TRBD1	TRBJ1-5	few	CASSTGTGGTGQPQHF	TGTGCCAGCTCTACCGGGACAGGGGGGACTGGGCAGCCCCAGCATTTT